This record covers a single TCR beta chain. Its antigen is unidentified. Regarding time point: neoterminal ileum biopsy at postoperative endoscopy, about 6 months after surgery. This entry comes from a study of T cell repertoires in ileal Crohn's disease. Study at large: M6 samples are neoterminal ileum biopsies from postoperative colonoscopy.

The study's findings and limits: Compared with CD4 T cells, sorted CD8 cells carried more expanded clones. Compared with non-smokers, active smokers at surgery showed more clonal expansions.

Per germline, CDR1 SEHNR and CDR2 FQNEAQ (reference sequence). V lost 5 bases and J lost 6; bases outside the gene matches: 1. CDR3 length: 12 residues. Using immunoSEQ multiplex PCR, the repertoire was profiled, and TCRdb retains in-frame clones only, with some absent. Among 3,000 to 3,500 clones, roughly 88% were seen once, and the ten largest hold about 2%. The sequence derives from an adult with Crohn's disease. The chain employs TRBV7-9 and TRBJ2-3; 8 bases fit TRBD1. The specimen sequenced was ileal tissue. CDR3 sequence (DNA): TGTGCCAGCAGCACAGGGGGGGATACGCAGTATTTT. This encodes CASSTGGDTQYF.